Presented here are 21 T cell receptor beta chains from one specimen sequenced in a study of healthy donors' naive CD4 and CD8 T cells (dated by TCRdb to the mid-2010s). Instrument on record: 454 GS FLX Titanium. A previously published linear amplification protocol was used to construct TCR libraries from around 0.45 ug of total RNA. The raw public reads went through TCRdb reprocessing: fastp at Q25, MiXCR clone calling, in-frame beta chains kept. Rows with a matching CDR3 protein are joined into one entry that keeps the most common DNA and genes. Within this sample are about 200,000 distinct CDR3 sequences, with around 70% of them counted one time only. 2.3% of the sample is in the top ten clones. The sample comprised naive CD4+ and CD8+ T cells sorted from blood, pooled from several donors. The sample's cell subset or site label is to be understood as: FACS-sorted naive CD4+ (CD45RO-CD45RA+) and naive CD8+ (CD45RA+CD27bright) T cells. The receptors stem from a pool of human donors in good health; the sample pools cells from several healthy donors.

This clonotype was observed a few times. This chain links TRBV29-1 with TRBJ2-1; 10 bases line up with TRBD2. Per the germline V gene, CDR1 is SQVTM and CDR2 is ANQGSEA. Trimming cost V 7 bases and J 3 bases; bases outside gene matches: 15. This CDR3 region has 17 residues. As DNA, the CDR3 is TGCAGCGCCTCAGGCCCTTCTAGCGGGAGTTTCTACAATGAGCAGTTCTTC. Protein product: CSASGPSSGSFYNEQFF.

V is TRBV6-5 and J is TRBJ2-3, with 10 bases lining up with TRBD1. CDR3 length: 16 residues. The V gene's germline CDR1 is MNHEY and CDR2 SVGAGI. With V trimmed by 4 bases and J by 2 bases, 6 bases remained unmatched. In nucleotides, the CDR3 is TGTGCCAGCAGTTGCAAAGGGACAGGGGTCACAGATACGCAGTATTTT. Encoded protein: CASSCKGTGVTDTQYF.

The chain combines TRBV27 with TRBJ2-3, with a weak D call TRBD1 (7 bases). The CDR3 covers 13 residues. Looked up from germline, CDR1 is MNHEY and CDR2 is SMNVEV (reference sequence). V shed 5 bases and J shed 4 bases, with 10 bases lying between them. The CDR3 sequence: CASSQGGADTQYF. For the CDR3, the DNA is TGTGCCAGCAGTCAGGGGGGAGCAGATACGCAGTATTTT.

Here the CDR3 reads CASSLGSSDTQYF. CDR3 coding DNA: TGTGCCAGCAGCTTGGGGTCGTCAGATACGCAGTATTTT. The J gene is TRBJ2-3, the V gene TRBV5-5; unclear D gene. The V end lost 0 bases, the J end lost 4 bases, and 6 bases lay between the germline ends. Germline V gene data show CDR1 as SGHKS and CDR2 as YYEKEE (reference sequence). CDR3 length: 13 amino acids.

V is TRBV19 and J is TRBJ2-7; D unclear. V was shortened by 8 bases and J by 3 bases, with 14 bases between the two germline ends. The CDR3 consists of 13 residues. Germline values: CDR1 LNHDA, CDR2 SQIVND (reference sequence). For the CDR3, the DNA is TGTGCCAGTCGAACAGAGCCCAACTACGAGCAGTACTTC. Translation gives CASRTEPNYEQYF.

The chain uses TRBV19 and TRBJ2-5, with TRBD1 matching 10 bases. The junction had 3 bases not matched to a gene; V was cut back by 1 base and J by 1 base. CDR1 LNHDA and CDR2 SQIVND come from the germline V gene (reference sequence). This CDR3 contains 16 residues. The CDR3 nucleotides read TGTGCCAGTAGTATAGCCCGGACAGGGGGCCAAGAGACCCAGTACTTC. Translating gives CASSIARTGGQETQYF.

This clonotype has a single count. J is TRBJ1-6 and V is TRBV12-3 or TRBV12-4, with 9 bases aligning to TRBD1. With V trimmed by 5 bases and J by 10 bases, 9 bases remained unmatched. This CDR3 is 15 amino acids long. CDR3 nucleotides: TGTGCCAGCAGTATATCCGGGACAGGGACGTCACCCCTCCACTTT. Translation gives CASSISGTGTSPLHF.

The chain recombines TRBV10-3 with TRBJ2-3; the D is unclear. This CDR3 spans 11 amino acids. The germline V and J ends were trimmed by 3 bases and 5 bases, with 3 bases remaining between them. Looked up from germline, CDR1 is ENHRY and CDR2 is SYGVKD. CDR3 DNA sequence: TGTGCCATCAGTGAAGGAGATACGCAGTATTTT. Encoded protein: CAISEGDTQYF.

This chain uses TRBV6-6 with TRBJ1-5, with unresolved D. V was clipped by 7 bases and J by 1 base, with 8 bases between them. Germline CDR1 is MNHNY and CDR2 is SVGAGI (reference sequence). The CDR3 covers 13 residues. The CDR3 sequence: CASTRESNQPQHF. For the CDR3, the DNA is TGTGCCAGCACCCGAGAGAGCAATCAGCCCCAGCATTTT.

The chain couples TRBV30 to TRBJ1-2; D not resolved. Per germline, CDR1 GTSNPN and CDR2 SVGIG (reference sequence). The V end lost 4 bases, the J end lost 7 bases, and 10 bases lay between the germline ends. This CDR3 region has 11 residues. The DNA of the CDR3 is TGTGCCTGGACTGCACTGAGTGGCTACACCTTC. Protein product: CAWTALSGYTF.

The chain combines TRBV5-5 with TRBJ2-7; 8 nucleotides agree with TRBD1. CDR3 length: 15 amino acids. Germline lookup yields CDR1 SGHKS and CDR2 YYEKEE (reference sequence). Germline trimming cut 3 bases from V and 3 bases from J; bases unmatched to any gene: 8. CDR3 nucleotides: TGTGCCAGCAGCTCCCACAGGACAGGGAACTACGAGCAGTACTTC. Its translation: CASSSHRTGNYEQYF.

The rearrangement links TRBV5-4 to TRBJ1-2; a possible D gene is TRBD1 (6 bases). V was pared by 4 bases and J by 5 bases, with 18 bases between. The germline V gene encodes CDR1 SGHNT and CDR2 YYREEE (reference sequence). The CDR3 runs to 15 residues. The CDR3 is CASSLTGISRYGYTF. For the CDR3, the DNA is TGTGCCAGCAGCCTAACAGGGATCTCCCGATATGGCTACACCTTC.

The CDR3 loop is CASSYSAESMGYEQYF. CDR3 coding DNA: TGTGCCAGCAGTTACTCGGCAGAATCTATGGGCTACGAGCAGTACTTC. The chain uses TRBV6-5 and TRBJ2-7; unclear D gene. CDR1 is MNHEY, CDR2 SVGAGI, per germline. Between the trimmed V and J ends, which lost 0 bases and 3 bases, there was a span of 15 bases. The CDR3 loop spans 16 amino acids.

This chain joins TRBV19 and TRBJ1-6; D unresolved. This CDR3 is 15 amino acids long. CDR1 is LNHDA and CDR2 is SQIVND in the germline V gene (reference sequence). Trimming took 5 bases from V and 6 from J, leaving 14 bases between them. The CDR3 loop reads CASSGRTDGNSPLHF. The CDR3 DNA sequence: TGTGCCAGTAGTGGACGGACGGATGGTAATTCACCCCTCCACTTT.

The chain has TRBV30 and TRBJ1-2, with unresolved D. V was pared by 5 bases and J by 0 bases, with 10 bases between. Per the germline V gene, CDR1 is GTSNPN and CDR2 is SVGIG (reference sequence). This CDR3 has 13 residues. DNA of the CDR3: TGTGCCTGGGGAATTCATCCTAACTATGGCTACACCTTC. Amino acid sequence: CAWGIHPNYGYTF.

The chain links TRBV19 to TRBJ2-3, with D maybe TRBD1 (6 bases). V lost 6 bases and J 3 bases, leaving 16 bases between the germline ends. The CDR3 runs to 15 residues. From germline, CDR1 is LNHDA and CDR2 SQIVND (reference sequence). As DNA, the CDR3 is TGTGCCAGTAGCAACGGACAGCCCTATACAGATACGCAGTATTTT. Protein: CASSNGQPYTDTQYF.

The genes are TRBV19 and TRBJ1-2; 8 nucleotides match TRBD1. CDR1 is LNHDA, CDR2 SQIVND, per germline (reference sequence). V lost 3 bases and J lost 5; bases outside the gene matches: 8. This CDR3 has 15 residues. The CDR3 sequence is CASSIVAQGEYGYTF. In nucleotides, the CDR3 is TGTGCCAGTAGTATCGTGGCACAGGGGGAGTATGGCTACACCTTC.

The chain joins TRBV7-2 to TRBJ2-3, with D perhaps TRBD1 (5 bases). V dropped 2 bases and J dropped 10 bases, with 22 bases sitting between them. This CDR3 has 16 amino acids. Looked up from germline, CDR1 is SGHTA and CDR2 is FQGNSA. CDR3 DNA sequence: TGTGCCAGCAGCTTACCCCTGCGTCGAGGTAGGGGTGCGCAGTATTTT. It translates to CASSLPLRRGRGAQYF.

The V call is TRBV29-1, the J call TRBJ1-2, with D possibly TRBD1 on 5 matching bases. The CDR3 runs to 12 residues. Trimming pared 5 bases from V and 3 bases from J, leaving 10 bases between. Germline values: CDR1 SQVTM, CDR2 ANQGSEA. In nucleotides, the CDR3 is TGCAGCGTTTCTCAGGGCTACTATGGCTACACCTTC. Translating gives CSVSQGYYGYTF. Full variable domain (outside the CDR3, taken from reference TRBV29-1 and TRBJ1-2): SAVISQKPSRDICQRGTSLTIQCQVDSQVTMMFWYRQQPGQSLTLIATANQGSEATYESGFVIDKFPISRPNLTFSTLTVSNMSPEDSSIYLCSVSQGYYGYTFGSGTRLTVV.

The chain is built from TRBV24-1 and TRBJ2-1; D uncertain. The V end lost 3 bases, the J end lost 7 bases, and 6 bases lay between the germline ends. This CDR3 is built from 12 residues. CDR1 is KGHDR and CDR2 is SFDVKD in the germline V gene. The CDR3 here is CATSDPFNEQFF. The DNA for the CDR3 is TGTGCCACCAGTGATCCTTTTAATGAGCAGTTCTTC.

The chain carries TRBV27 and TRBJ2-1, with D tentatively TRBD2 (6 bases). Germline loops: CDR1 MNHEY, CDR2 SMNVEV (reference sequence). This CDR3 spans 14 amino acids. V was cut by 10 bases and J by 3 bases, with 16 bases left in between. The CDR3 is CATHQLASYNEQFF. DNA of the CDR3: TGTGCCACCCACCAACTAGCCAGCTACAATGAGCAGTTCTTC.